This TCR beta chain was recorded in a study of blood T cell repertoires in COVID-19. At the level of the study: Acute-phase and convalescent COVID-19 samples originated in the United States, Italy and Spain. The analysed material was cDNA or gDNA that came from T cells, B-cell-depleted T cells, or PBMCs.

The germline V gene has CDR1 LGHDT and CDR2 YNNKEL (reference sequence). This CDR3 is 13 amino acids long. V lost 7 bases, J lost 8 bases, and 5 bases stayed unmatched. Authors' data handling: Nucleated cell counts were estimated from reference gene primer amplification. The protocol was immunoSEQ multiplex PCR, while the TCRdb copy is restricted to in-frame clones and leaves out a portion. From that table come the V and J calls and clone size; the DNA was used to work out D and trimming. The sample has over 200,000 clones; 84% are singletons. Sequencing was performed on peripheral blood. The chain joins TRBV3-1 (or the pseudogene TRBV3-2) to TRBJ1-6, with 7 bases fitting TRBD1. This clonotype was sampled from a woman aged 80 or older with active or convalescent COVID-19. Here the CDR3 reads CASKGTDHSPLHF. The CDR3 DNA follows: TGTGCCAGCAAAGGGACAGACCATTCACCCCTCCACTTT.